This T cell receptor beta chain is from a study of blood T cells in healthy people across ages. Findings of the study overall: The long-lived group displayed more naive CD4+ cells, plus higher diversity, than the aged donors did.

This clonotype showed up just once. What it binds is unknown. The conserved final phenylalanine or tryptophan is absent from the CDR3, which likely points to a read error. A second PCR of 7 to 11 cycles used a sample-barcoded 5' primer and a J-beta primer mix. TCRdb reprocessed the 5' RACE reads with MiXCR, giving one entry per CDR3 protein. There are some 1.7 million distinct CDR3 sequences in the sample; 28% occur only once, and more than 6% lies in the top ten. The CDR3 consists of 16 residues. CDR1 and CDR2 from the germline V gene are LGHNA and YNFKEQ. J gave up 4 bases and V 4 bases, and 6 bases lay outside the gene matches.

The clonotype comes from a woman aged 25-40 years in good health. J is TRBJ2-5 and V is TRBV4-2; 13 bases match TRBD2. The sample taken for sequencing was blood. CDR3 region: CASSPTSGRALETQYC. As DNA, the CDR3 is TGTGCCAGCAGCCCTACTAGCGGGAGGGCCTTAGAGACCCAGTACTGC.